This record looks at one T cell receptor (beta chain) sequence and its context. These data originate in a study of blood T cell repertoires in COVID-19. Study in general: Italy, Spain and the United States were the sources of the convalescent and acute COVID-19 samples. T cells, B-cell-depleted T cells, or PBMCs supplied cDNA or gDNA.

This CDR3 comprises 14 residues. Germline V lookup: CDR1 LNHDA, CDR2 SQIVND (reference sequence). V was shortened by 5 bases and J by 1 base, with 11 bases between the two germline ends. Generated by immunoSEQ multiplex PCR, the TCRdb table keeps only in-frame clones and is missing some. The sample consists of about 350,000 clones, roughly 90% of them appearing once. The V call is TRBV19, the J call TRBJ1-1; D ambiguous. Sequences were obtained from peripheral blood. The clonotype comes from an older woman with COVID-19, enrolled during active disease. The CDR3 sequence is CASSPPRSNTEAFF. The CDR3 nucleotides read TGTGCCAGTAGTCCTCCCCGTTCGAACACTGAAGCTTTCTTT. The complete variable domain, with remaining parts taken from reference TRBV19 and TRBJ1-1, reads DGGITQSPKYLFRKEGQNVTLSCEQNLNHDAMYWYRQDPGQGLRLIYYSQIVNDFQKGDIAEGYSVSREKKESFPLTVTSAQKNPTAFYLCASSPPRSNTEAFFGQGTRLTVV.